The next 28 T cell receptor beta chains were all read from a single sample in a study of T cell changes during pregnancy in multiple sclerosis. The data were produced by immunoSEQ multiplex PCR, yet TCRdb's version contains in-frame clones alone and is incomplete. Here the sample spans around 26,000 clones, around nine tenths being singletons. The sequencing used CD8+ T cells from peripheral blood mononuclear cells, collected in the first trimester of pregnancy. All receptors come from a female donor in good health, enrolled as a control in a pregnancy study.

This chain uses TRBV9 with TRBJ2-1, with 10 bases identical to TRBD2. The CDR3 length is 15 residues. J was trimmed by 2 bases and V by 4 bases; bases with no gene match: 3. Germline assignment: CDR1 SGDLS and CDR2 YYNGEE. CDR3 nucleotide sequence: TGTGCCAGCAGCCCTGGGACTAGCGCCTACAATGAGCAGTTCTTC. This gives the protein CASSPGTSAYNEQFF.

The chain has TRBV28 and TRBJ2-5; 7 bases are shared with TRBD1. V lost 4 bases to trimming and J lost 5 bases; unmatched junction nucleotides: 13. Germline CDR1 MDHEN, CDR2 SYDVKM. CDR3 length equals 16 residues. This CDR3 is CASSWDSLVGSETQYF. As DNA, the CDR3 is TGTGCCAGCAGTTGGGACAGCTTAGTAGGGTCGGAGACCCAGTACTTC.

The rearrangement joins TRBV5-1 to TRBJ2-1; 10 bases are shared with TRBD2. J was trimmed by 6 bases and V by 0 bases; bases with no gene match: 6. Germline V gives CDR1 SGHRS, CDR2 YFSETQ. The CDR3 totals 16 residues. The DNA for the CDR3 is TGCGCCAGCAGCTTGGCGGCTAGCGGGAGAGGCAATGAGCAGTTCTTC. Residues: CASSLAASGRGNEQFF.

J is TRBJ1-4 and V is TRBV7-9; a weak D match, TRBD1 (5 bases). CDR3 length: 16 residues. Germline V gene lookup returns CDR1 SEHNR and CDR2 FQNEAQ (reference sequence). With 7 bases removed from V and 0 bases from J, the gap between germline ends came to 15 bases. The CDR3 is CASTLFGAATNEKLFF. CDR3 bases: TGTGCCAGCACCCTCTTTGGGGCAGCAACTAATGAAAAACTGTTTTTT.

The gene calls are TRBV27 and TRBJ2-7, with TRBD2 matching 11 bases. Germline CDR1 and CDR2: MNHEY and SMNVEV (reference sequence). The length of the CDR3 is 14 residues. Trimming took 8 bases from V and 5 from J; bases not matched to a gene: 8. This CDR3 reads CASSLTSGIDEQYF. CDR3 bases: TGTGCCAGCTCCCTGACTAGCGGGATAGACGAGCAGTACTTC.

This clone was detected only once. V is TRBV2 and J is TRBJ2-1, with TRBD2 as a possible D gene (7 bases). The ends were cut back, 3 bases at V and 14 bases at J, with 11 bases in the middle. The CDR3 runs 11 residues. Germline V lookup: CDR1 SNHLY, CDR2 FYNNEI. The CDR3 loop is CASSEGGAEFF. The CDR3 DNA is TGTGCCAGCAGTGAGGGGGGGGCTGAGTTCTTC.

This chain connects TRBV19 to TRBJ2-3; 14 positions agree with TRBD2. V dropped 10 bases and J dropped 5; count of bases not matched to a gene: 14. The length of the CDR3 is 17 residues. CDR1 is LNHDA, CDR2 SQIVND, per germline (reference sequence). CDR3 amino acids: CATLDHIGTSGRDTQYF. Written as DNA, the CDR3 is TGTGCCACCTTGGACCACATCGGGACTAGCGGGAGAGATACGCAGTATTTT.

The chain carries TRBV4-2 and TRBJ2-7; 12 nucleotides line up with TRBD2. With V trimmed by 3 bases and J by 2 bases, 8 bases remained unmatched. This CDR3 has 17 amino acids. Germline CDR1 and CDR2: LGHNA and YNFKEQ. CDR3 region: CASSHAPTSGRTYEQYF. As DNA, the CDR3 is TGTGCCAGCAGCCACGCTCCTACTAGCGGGAGGACCTACGAGCAGTACTTC.

Here the CDR3 DNA reads TGTGCCAGCAGTCGGACAGGGACCTACGAGCAGTACTTC. Its translation: CASSRTGTYEQYF. V usage is TRBV28 and J usage is TRBJ2-7; 8 nucleotides match TRBD1. Germline V lookup: CDR1 MDHEN, CDR2 SYDVKM. Trimming cost V 5 bases and J 2 bases; bases outside gene matches: 2. CDR3 length: 13 amino acids.

This chain joins TRBV6-1 and TRBJ2-1; D remains unclear. Germline CDR1 and CDR2: MNHNS and SASEGT. V was trimmed by 7 bases and J by 7 bases, leaving 11 bases between them. The CDR3 spans 12 residues. CDR3 protein: CASNLAGNEQFF. The CDR3 coding sequence is TGTGCCAGCAACCTCGCCGGGAATGAGCAGTTCTTC.

This chain links TRBV4-1 with TRBJ1-6, with 9 nucleotides matching TRBD1. CDR1 MGHRA and CDR2 YSYEKL come from the germline V gene. This CDR3 spans 16 amino acids. V lost 3 bases and J lost 10; bases outside the gene matches: 10. The CDR3 region has the DNA TGCGCCAGCAGCCACCGGGGGGACAGGGCTGGATCACCCCTCCACTTT. Encoded protein: CASSHRGDRAGSPLHF.

This clone was detected once. The chain couples TRBV10-3 to TRBJ1-2, with 9 positions matching TRBD1. This CDR3 comprises 18 residues. V dropped 3 bases and J dropped 4; count of bases not matched to a gene: 15. Germline V gene sequence: CDR1 ENHRY, CDR2 SYGVKD. This CDR3 is CAISEGGQGRLNLYGYTF. CDR3 bases: TGTGCCATCAGTGAAGGTGGACAGGGGCGCTTGAACCTCTATGGCTACACCTTC.

CDR3: CASSSTGVRQPQYF. The CDR3 coding sequence is TGTGCCAGCAGCAGTACAGGGGTACGGCAGCCCCAGTATTTT. The genes are TRBV28 and TRBJ1-5; TRBD1 matches 7 bases. The J call may not be correct, given that the DNA end is closer to TRBJ2-3. The CDR3 covers 14 residues. Germline assignment: CDR1 MDHEN and CDR2 SYDVKM.

The chain joins TRBV5-1 to TRBJ1-4; maybe TRBD1 (5 bases). Per the germline V gene, CDR1 is SGHRS and CDR2 is YFSETQ. The V and J ends lost 2 bases and 4 bases respectively, with 12 bases between them. The CDR3 is 15 amino acids. The CDR3 DNA reads TGCGCCAGCAGCTTAGGGGCGCGAGGTAATGAAAAACTGTTTTTT. This sequence encodes CASSLGARGNEKLFF.

This chain links TRBV4-2 with TRBJ2-5, with 11 bases lining up with TRBD2. V shed 1 base and J 7 bases; nucleotides not matched to a gene: 5. CDR1 and CDR2 (germline): LGHNA, YNFKEQ. This CDR3 spans 15 amino acids. CDR3 coding DNA: TGTGCCAGCAGCCAAGTTAGCGGGGGGGCAGGGACCCAGTACTTC. Protein sequence: CASSQVSGGAGTQYF.

This rearrangement joins TRBV27 to TRBJ2-7, with D tentatively TRBD2 (6 bases). Germline V CDR1 and CDR2: MNHEY, SMNVEV (reference sequence). Trimming left V 2 bases short and J 1 base short, with 12 bases between. The CDR3 consists of 15 residues. Here the CDR3 reads CASSLAGPLSYEQYF. The CDR3 nucleotides read TGTGCCAGCAGTTTAGCGGGGCCCCTGTCCTACGAGCAGTACTTC.

The chain combines TRBV6-1 with TRBJ2-5; TRBD2 agrees at 11 bases. V gave up 7 bases and J gave up 5 bases; unmatched junction bases: 9. Germline-derived CDR1 and CDR2 are MNHNS and SASEGT. This CDR3 has 15 residues. The CDR3 sequence is CASTILSGGAETQYF. CDR3 in DNA: TGTGCCAGCACGATCCTTAGCGGGGGGGCGGAGACCCAGTACTTC.

The J gene is TRBJ2-1, the V gene TRBV7-9, with D perhaps TRBD1 (5 bases). The CDR3 runs 12 residues. CDR1 and CDR2 from the germline V gene are SEHNR and FQNEAQ (reference sequence). The V and J ends lost 3 bases and 6 bases respectively, with 6 bases between them. In DNA form, the CDR3 reads TGTGCCAGCAGCTTGGGGCTCAATGAGCAGTTCTTC. Protein: CASSLGLNEQFF.

The chain joins TRBV4-1 to TRBJ2-3, with D perhaps matching TRBD2 (5 bases). Trimming stripped 7 bases from V and 6 bases from J, with 14 bases between. From germline, CDR1 is MGHRA and CDR2 YSYEKL. This CDR3 contains 13 residues. This CDR3 is CASTSEGWDTQYF. The CDR3 nucleotides read TGCGCCAGCACGAGTGAGGGTTGGGATACGCAGTATTTT.

The V and J genes are TRBV27 and TRBJ1-2; 7 positions match TRBD1. Per germline, CDR1 MNHEY and CDR2 SMNVEV (reference sequence). CDR3 length: 13 amino acids. With V trimmed by 2 bases and J by 7 bases, 4 bases remained unmatched. CDR3: CASSLSRQGGYTF. The CDR3 coding sequence is TGTGCCAGCAGTTTAAGCCGACAGGGTGGCTACACCTTC.

The chain has TRBV5-6 and TRBJ2-2, with 7 nucleotides matching TRBD2. V was clipped by 0 bases and J by 2 bases; unmatched bases: 10. CDR1 SGHDT and CDR2 YYEEEE come from the germline V gene. This CDR3 has 18 amino acids. In DNA form, the CDR3 reads TGTGCCAGCAGCTTGGCCTATCTAACTAGCGATAACACCGGGGAGCTGTTTTTT. Its translation: CASSLAYLTSDNTGELFF.

This chain connects TRBV19 to TRBJ1-5; 7 nucleotides align to TRBD1. This CDR3 has 14 residues. The germline V gene encodes CDR1 LNHDA and CDR2 SQIVND (reference sequence). The junction had 5 bases not matched to a gene; V was cut back by 8 bases and J by 1 base. DNA for the CDR3: TGTGCCAGTCAGTTAGGGGGCAGCAATCAGCCCCAGCATTTT. Its protein is CASQLGGSNQPQHF.

The V and J genes are TRBV30 and TRBJ2-7; possibly TRBD2 for D (5 bases). V lost 4 bases and J 0 bases, leaving 13 bases between the germline ends. The CDR3 sequence is 14 residues long. The V gene's germline CDR1 is GTSNPN and CDR2 SVGIG (reference sequence). The CDR3 coding sequence is TGTGCCTGGATAAATTTCGGGGTCTCCTACGAGCAGTACTTC. Translation gives CAWINFGVSYEQYF.

The V call is TRBV7-3, the J call TRBJ1-1; D not certain. CDR1 is SGHTA and CDR2 is FQGTGA in the germline V gene. The CDR3 contains 13 residues. Trimming took off 2 bases at V and 1 base at J, with 5 bases between the two ends. The chain's CDR3 is CASSLDTNTEAFF. The CDR3 nucleotides read TGTGCCAGCAGCTTAGACACGAACACTGAAGCTTTCTTT. The full variable domain, rest sourced from reference TRBV7-3 and TRBJ1-1, is GAGVSQTPSNKVTEKGKYVELRCDPISGHTALYWYRQSLGQGPEFLIYFQGTGAADDSGLPNDRFFAVRPEGSVSTLKIQRTERGDSAVYLCASSLDTNTEAFFGQGTRLTVV.

The chain carries TRBV15 and TRBJ2-3; 8 nucleotides agree with TRBD2. CDR1 LNHNV and CDR2 YYDKDF come from the germline V gene (reference sequence). This CDR3 has 17 residues. V was pared by 0 bases and J by 2 bases, with 7 bases of the junction left unmatched. CDR3 protein: CATSRDLDGGATDTQYF. In DNA, the CDR3 is TGTGCCACCAGCAGAGATCTTGACGGGGGGGCCACAGATACGCAGTATTTT.

The V and J genes are TRBV15 and TRBJ2-5; a possible D gene is TRBD2 (5 bases). Germline-derived CDR1 and CDR2 are LNHNV and YYDKDF (reference sequence). Between the trimmed V and J ends, which lost 2 bases and 5 bases, there was a span of 21 bases. CDR3 length: 17 amino acids. CDR3 bases: TGTGCCACCAGCAGATATCGTAGCGAGGGTATAGGGGAGACCCAGTACTTC. Amino acid sequence: CATSRYRSEGIGETQYF.

The V call is TRBV4-3, the J call TRBJ2-3, with TRBD2 identical over 7 bases. The CDR3 has 14 amino acids. Germline V gives CDR1 LGHNA, CDR2 YSLEER. The ends lost 4 bases at V and 6 bases at J; junction bases unmatched: 7. DNA for the CDR3: TGCGCCAGCAGCCGGGCGGGAGTTTTCGATACGCAGTATTTT. It codes for CASSRAGVFDTQYF.

CDR3 sequence: CASRRTSGILSYEQYF. DNA of the CDR3: TGTGCCAGCAGGAGGACTAGCGGGATTCTCTCCTACGAGCAGTACTTC. This rearrangement joins TRBV28 to TRBJ2-7; 12 nucleotides line up with TRBD2. The CDR3 is 16 residues long. From germline, CDR1 is MDHEN and CDR2 SYDVKM. Trimming cost V 6 bases and J 0 bases; bases outside gene matches: 6.